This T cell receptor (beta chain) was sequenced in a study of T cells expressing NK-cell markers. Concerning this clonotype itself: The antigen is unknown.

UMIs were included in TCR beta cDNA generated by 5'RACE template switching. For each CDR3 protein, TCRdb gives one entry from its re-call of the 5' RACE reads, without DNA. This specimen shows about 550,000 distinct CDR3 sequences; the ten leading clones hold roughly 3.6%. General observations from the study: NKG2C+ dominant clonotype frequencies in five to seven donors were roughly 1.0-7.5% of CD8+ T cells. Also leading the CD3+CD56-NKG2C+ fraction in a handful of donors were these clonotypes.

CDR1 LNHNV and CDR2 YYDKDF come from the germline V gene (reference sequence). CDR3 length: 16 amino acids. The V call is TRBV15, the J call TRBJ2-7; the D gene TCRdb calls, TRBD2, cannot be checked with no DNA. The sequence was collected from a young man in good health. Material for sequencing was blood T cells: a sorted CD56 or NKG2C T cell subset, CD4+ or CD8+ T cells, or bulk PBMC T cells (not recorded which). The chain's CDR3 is CATSRARGLEAYEQYF. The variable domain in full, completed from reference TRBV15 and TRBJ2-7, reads DAMVIQNPRYQVTQFGKPVTLSCSQTLNHNVMYWYQQKSSQAPKLLFHYYDKDFNNEADTPDNFQSRRPNTSFCFLDIRSPGLGDTAMYLCATSRARGLEAYEQYFGPGTRLTVT.